Below, 10 T cell receptor beta chains from the same sample are listed, as sequenced in a study of blood T cell repertoires in COVID-19. Repertoires were generated with immunoSEQ multiplex PCR, while TCRdb's copy carries only in-frame clones and drops some. Of about 110,000 clones listed, roughly 83% were seen once; the top ten hold roughly 4.4%. The sequenced sample was peripheral blood. These receptors came from a human donor in a cohort sampled during active COVID-19.

V and J are TRBV4-2 and TRBJ2-7; 9 bases match TRBD1. The CDR3 runs 15 residues. V gave up 5 bases and J gave up 2 bases; unmatched junction bases: 7. Germline V lookup: CDR1 LGHNA, CDR2 YNFKEQ. Here the CDR3 reads CASSFGQGSPYEQYF. Here the CDR3 DNA reads TGTGCCAGCAGCTTCGGACAGGGGAGCCCCTACGAGCAGTACTTC.

This clone has a single count. This rearrangement joins TRBV2 to TRBJ2-2; 7 bases agree with TRBD1. Trimming took 5 bases from V and 6 from J; bases not matched to a gene: 9. Per germline, CDR1 SNHLY and CDR2 FYNNEI. The CDR3 has 15 amino acids. This CDR3 is CASSPRQGDPGELFF. The CDR3, as DNA: TGTGCCAGCAGTCCTCGGCAGGGGGACCCCGGGGAGCTGTTTTTT.

The CDR3 sequence: CASSLGITSGQETQYF. The CDR3, as DNA: TGTGCCAGCAGCTTAGGGATAACTAGCGGCCAAGAGACCCAGTACTTC. This sequence joins TRBV7-6 and TRBJ2-5, with TRBD2 identical over 8 bases. This CDR3 comprises 16 residues. The germline V gene encodes CDR1 SGHVS and CDR2 FNYEAQ. The trim removed 1 base at V and 1 base at J, leaving 5 bases unmatched.

The genes are TRBV5-1 and TRBJ2-1; 9 bases map to TRBD2. The germline V gene encodes CDR1 SGHRS and CDR2 YFSETQ. The CDR3 loop spans 17 amino acids. With 0 bases clipped from V and 8 bases from J, the junction kept 12 bases outside the gene matches. The CDR3 here is CASSLVLAGGNLDEQFF. The CDR3 bases are TGCGCCAGCAGCTTGGTTTTGGCGGGAGGGAACCTCGATGAGCAGTTCTTC.

The chain is built from TRBV3-1 (or the pseudogene TRBV3-2) and TRBJ2-3; TRBD1 might be the D (5 bases). V was cut by 4 bases and J by 4 bases, with 6 bases left in between. This CDR3 contains 12 residues. The germline V gene has CDR1 LGHDT and CDR2 YNNKEL (reference sequence). CDR3 region: CASSRRADTQYF. The CDR3 DNA is TGTGCCAGCAGCCGCAGGGCAGATACGCAGTATTTT.

This clone was seen a few times. The V call is TRBV3-1 (or the pseudogene TRBV3-2), the J call TRBJ2-7; 10 nucleotides align to TRBD2. J was trimmed by 5 bases and V by 4 bases; bases with no gene match: 8. The CDR3 runs to 15 residues. Per the germline V gene, CDR1 is LGHDT and CDR2 is YNNKEL (reference sequence). The CDR3 reads CASSPSGSLSHEQYV. In DNA form, the CDR3 reads TGTGCCAGCAGCCCTAGCGGGAGTTTGTCCCACGAGCAGTACGTC.

V is TRBV3-1 (or the pseudogene TRBV3-2) and J is TRBJ2-4, with 14 nucleotides matching TRBD2. The CDR3 is made up of 18 amino acids. The V gene's germline CDR1 is LGHDT and CDR2 YNNKEL (reference sequence). J lost 1 base, V lost 4 bases, and 6 bases had no gene match. The CDR3 DNA reads TGTGCCAGCAGCCCCGGGACTAGCGGGAGAGTGGCCAAAAACATTCAGTACTTC. Protein: CASSPGTSGRVAKNIQYF.

The rearrangement joins TRBV7-2 to TRBJ2-1; tentative D call: TRBD2 (6 bases). The CDR3 runs to 16 residues. The germline V gene has CDR1 SGHTA and CDR2 FQGNSA. The V end lost 6 bases, the J end lost 6 bases, and 21 bases lay between the germline ends. The CDR3 reads CASSRLWRAVGNEQFF. CDR3 sequence (DNA): TGTGCCAGCAGTCGACTGTGGAGGGCCGTCGGCAATGAGCAGTTCTTC.

The rearrangement uses TRBV27 and TRBJ2-3; TRBD1 might be the D (6 bases). Per germline, CDR1 MNHEY and CDR2 SMNVEV (reference sequence). CDR3 size: 18 residues. V shed 0 bases and J shed 2 bases, with 18 bases lying between them. The CDR3 coding sequence is TGTGCCAGCAGTTTATCGAGAGGGGGACGGACTTACACAGATACGCAGTATTTT. Its protein product is CASSLSRGGRTYTDTQYF.

V gene TRBV9 combines with J gene TRBJ1-1; perhaps TRBD1 as D (6 bases). The CDR3 totals 18 residues. Germline V gives CDR1 SGDLS, CDR2 YYNGEE. The V and J ends lost 0 bases and 0 bases respectively, with 18 bases between them. CDR3 protein: CASSVGGGGTIVNTEAFF. The CDR3 DNA sequence: TGTGCCAGCAGCGTAGGGGGAGGGGGAACTATAGTGAACACTGAAGCTTTCTTT.